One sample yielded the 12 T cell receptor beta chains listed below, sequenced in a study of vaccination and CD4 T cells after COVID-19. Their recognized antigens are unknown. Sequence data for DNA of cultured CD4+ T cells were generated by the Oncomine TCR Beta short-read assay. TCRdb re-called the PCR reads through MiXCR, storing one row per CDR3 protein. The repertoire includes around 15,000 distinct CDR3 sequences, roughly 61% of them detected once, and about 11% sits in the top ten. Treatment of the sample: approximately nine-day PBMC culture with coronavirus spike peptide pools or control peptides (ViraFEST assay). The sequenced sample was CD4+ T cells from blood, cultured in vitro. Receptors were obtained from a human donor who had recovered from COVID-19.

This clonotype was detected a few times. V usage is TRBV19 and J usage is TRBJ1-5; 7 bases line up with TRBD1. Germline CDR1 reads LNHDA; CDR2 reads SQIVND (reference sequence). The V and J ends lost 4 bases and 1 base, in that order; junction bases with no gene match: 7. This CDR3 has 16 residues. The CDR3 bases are TGTGCCAGTAGTAACTTCAGGGGGGTAAGCAATCAGCCCCAGCATTTT. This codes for CASSNFRGVSNQPQHF.

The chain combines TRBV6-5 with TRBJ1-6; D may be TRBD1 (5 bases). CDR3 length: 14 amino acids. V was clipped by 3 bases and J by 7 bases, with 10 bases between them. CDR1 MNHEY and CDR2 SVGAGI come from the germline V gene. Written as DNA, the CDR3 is TGTGCCAGCAGTTATACAGGTTTAAATTCACCCCTCCACTTT. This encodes CASSYTGLNSPLHF.

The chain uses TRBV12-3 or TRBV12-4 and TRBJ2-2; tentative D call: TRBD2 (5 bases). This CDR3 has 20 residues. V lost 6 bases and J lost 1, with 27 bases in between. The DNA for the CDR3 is TGTGCCAGCAGCTCGAATCGTCGAGGAGGTATAAGGGTGAACACCGGGGAGCTGTTTTTT. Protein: CASSSNRRGGIRVNTGELFF.

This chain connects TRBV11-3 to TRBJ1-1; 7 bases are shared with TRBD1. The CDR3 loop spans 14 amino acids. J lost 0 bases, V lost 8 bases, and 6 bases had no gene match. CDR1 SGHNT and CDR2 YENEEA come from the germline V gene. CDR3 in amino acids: CASRQDRMNTEAFF. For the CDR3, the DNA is TGTGCCAGCCGTCAGGACAGGATGAACACTGAAGCTTTCTTT.

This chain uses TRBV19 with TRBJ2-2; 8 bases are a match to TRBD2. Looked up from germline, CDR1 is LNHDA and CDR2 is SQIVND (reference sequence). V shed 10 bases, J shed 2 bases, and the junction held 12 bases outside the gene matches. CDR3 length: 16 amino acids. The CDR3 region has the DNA TGTGCCACCACCCAAAGCGGGAGAGCTAACACCGGGGAGCTGTTTTTT. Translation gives CATTQSGRANTGELFF.

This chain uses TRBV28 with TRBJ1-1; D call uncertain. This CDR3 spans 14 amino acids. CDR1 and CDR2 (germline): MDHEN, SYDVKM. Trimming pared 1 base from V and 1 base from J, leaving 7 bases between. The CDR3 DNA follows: TGTGCCAGCAGTTTATACGTAGGGAACACTGAAGCTTTCTTT. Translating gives CASSLYVGNTEAFF.

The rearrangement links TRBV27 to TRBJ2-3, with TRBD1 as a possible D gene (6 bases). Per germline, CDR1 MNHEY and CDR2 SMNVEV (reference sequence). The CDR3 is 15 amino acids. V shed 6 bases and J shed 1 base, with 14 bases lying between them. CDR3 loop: CASSQQGWGTDTQYF. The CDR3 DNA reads TGTGCCAGCAGCCAGCAGGGGTGGGGCACAGATACGCAGTATTTT.

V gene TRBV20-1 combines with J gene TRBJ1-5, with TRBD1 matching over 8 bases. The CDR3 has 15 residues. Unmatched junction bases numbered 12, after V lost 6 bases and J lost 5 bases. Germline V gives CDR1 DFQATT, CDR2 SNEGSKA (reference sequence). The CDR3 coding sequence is TGCAGTGCCCTTGTAGACAGGGGAAACCATCAGCCCCAGCATTTT. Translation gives CSALVDRGNHQPQHF.

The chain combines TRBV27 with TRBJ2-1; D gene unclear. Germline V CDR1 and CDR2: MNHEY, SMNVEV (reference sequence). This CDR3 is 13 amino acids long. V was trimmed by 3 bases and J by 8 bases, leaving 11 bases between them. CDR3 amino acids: CASSFWGRDEQFF. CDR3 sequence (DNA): TGTGCCAGCAGTTTCTGGGGAAGGGATGAGCAGTTCTTC.

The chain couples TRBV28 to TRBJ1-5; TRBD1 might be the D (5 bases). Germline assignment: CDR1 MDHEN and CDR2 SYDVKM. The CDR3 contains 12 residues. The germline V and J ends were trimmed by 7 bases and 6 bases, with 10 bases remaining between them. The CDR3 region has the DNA TGTGCCAGCACCGCTGGGGGTCAGCCCCAGCATTTT. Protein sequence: CASTAGGQPQHF.

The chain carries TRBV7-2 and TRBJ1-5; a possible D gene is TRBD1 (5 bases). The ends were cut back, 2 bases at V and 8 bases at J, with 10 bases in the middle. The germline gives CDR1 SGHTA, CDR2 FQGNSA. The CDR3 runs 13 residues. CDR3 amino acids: CASSLSLGEPQHF. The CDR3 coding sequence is TGTGCCAGCAGCTTATCCCTAGGGGAGCCCCAGCATTTT. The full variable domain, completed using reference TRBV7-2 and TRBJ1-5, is GAGVSQSPSNKVTEKGKDVELRCDPISGHTALYWYRQSLGQGLEFLIYFQGNSAPDKSGLPSDRFSAERTGGSVSTLTIQRTQQEDSAVYLCASSLSLGEPQHFGDGTRLSIL.

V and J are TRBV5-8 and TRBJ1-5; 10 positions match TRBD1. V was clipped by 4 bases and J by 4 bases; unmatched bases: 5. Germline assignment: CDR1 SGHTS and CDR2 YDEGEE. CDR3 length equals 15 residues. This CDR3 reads CASSAGTGENQPQHF. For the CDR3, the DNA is TGTGCCAGCAGCGCCGGGACAGGGGAAAATCAGCCCCAGCATTTT.